Below, 18 T cell receptor beta chains from the same sample are listed, as sequenced in a study of shared clonotypes between healthy human individuals. The method was immunoSEQ multiplex PCR; TCRdb's version includes in-frame clones alone and lacks a portion of them. The sample comprises millions of clones, just under 95% of which are singletons, and about 1.1% rests with the top ten. Terminally differentiated effector memory CD45RA+ cells were excluded by CCR7 positive selection of CD45RO-negative cells. Sequences were obtained from naive CD8+ T cells sorted from blood. The source of these receptors is a man between 18 and 35 years old in good health.

V usage is TRBV6-5 and J usage is TRBJ2-3; the match to TRBD2 covers 7 bases. Germline V lookup: CDR1 MNHEY, CDR2 SVGAGI. The CDR3 totals 15 residues. V shed 6 bases and J 1 base; nucleotides not matched to a gene: 7. The CDR3 loop reads CASRHLAEGTDTQYF. The CDR3 DNA follows: TGTGCCAGCAGGCATCTAGCGGAGGGCACAGATACGCAGTATTTT.

This chain joins TRBV29-1 and TRBJ1-1; D might be TRBD1 (6 bases). CDR3 length: 13 amino acids. V was clipped by 3 bases and J by 3 bases, with 11 bases between them. The germline V gene encodes CDR1 SQVTM and CDR2 ANQGSEA. In nucleotides, the CDR3 is TGCAGCGTTGAGACGGGGGGCCACACTGAAGCTTTCTTT. Its translation is CSVETGGHTEAFF.

V is TRBV9 and J is TRBJ2-7; TRBD2 agrees at 11 bases. V shed 4 bases and J 5 bases; nucleotides not matched to a gene: 8. This CDR3 region has 15 residues. Germline values: CDR1 SGDLS, CDR2 YYNGEE. The CDR3 here is CASSPYTTSGDEQYF. CDR3 coding DNA: TGTGCCAGCAGCCCCTATACGACTAGCGGGGACGAGCAGTACTTC. Drawing the rest from reference TRBV9 and TRBJ2-7, the complete variable domain is DSGVTQTPKHLITATGQRVTLRCSPRSGDLSVYWYQQSLDQGLQFLIQYYNGEERAKGNILERFSAQQFPDLHSELNLSSLELGDSALYFCASSPYTTSGDEQYFGPGTRLTVT.

This clone was counted a single time. This CDR3 is also generated by other DNA sequences in the sample. The rearrangement uses TRBV30 and TRBJ2-7, with D perhaps matching TRBD2 (6 bases). Trimming stripped 0 bases from V and 3 bases from J, with 9 bases between. CDR1 is GTSNPN and CDR2 is SVGIG in the germline V gene (reference sequence). The CDR3 covers 13 residues. The chain's CDR3 is CAWSVRGIYEQYF. In DNA form, the CDR3 reads TGTGCCTGGAGTGTACGGGGGATCTACGAGCAGTACTTC.

The chain uses TRBV27 and TRBJ2-7; D is undetermined. The germline CDR1 and CDR2 sequences are MNHEY and SMNVEV (reference sequence). CDR3 length: 14 residues. V was pared by 2 bases and J by 2 bases, with 10 bases between. This chain's CDR3 is CASSLKGLAYEQYF. The DNA for the CDR3 is TGTGCCAGCAGTTTAAAGGGTCTTGCCTACGAGCAGTACTTC.

Details on this clone: This CDR3 is also generated by other DNA sequences in the sample. V and J are TRBV9 and TRBJ1-1; the D is unclear. This CDR3 is built from 13 residues. Germline values: CDR1 SGDLS, CDR2 YYNGEE. Between the trimmed V and J ends, which lost 3 bases and 2 bases, there was a span of 8 bases. The CDR3 DNA follows: TGTGCCAGCAGCGCCTCCTTCAACACTGAAGCTTTCTTT. Amino acids: CASSASFNTEAFF. The full variable domain, completed using reference TRBV9 and TRBJ1-1, is DSGVTQTPKHLITATGQRVTLRCSPRSGDLSVYWYQQSLDQGLQFLIQYYNGEERAKGNILERFSAQQFPDLHSELNLSSLELGDSALYFCASSASFNTEAFFGQGTRLTVV.

V usage is TRBV9 and J usage is TRBJ1-6; a possible D gene is TRBD1 (5 bases). There are 15 residues in the CDR3. Germline CDR1 reads SGDLS; CDR2 reads YYNGEE. The V gene lost 8 bases and the J gene lost 5 bases, with 17 bases spanning the gap. CDR3 sequence (DNA): TGTGCCAGTAATTCCCGGGGACTAAATAATTCACCCCTCCACTTT. Amino acid sequence: CASNSRGLNNSPLHF. The full variable domain, completed using reference TRBV9 and TRBJ1-6, is DSGVTQTPKHLITATGQRVTLRCSPRSGDLSVYWYQQSLDQGLQFLIQYYNGEERAKGNILERFSAQQFPDLHSELNLSSLELGDSALYFCASNSRGLNNSPLHFGNGTRLTVT.

The V call is TRBV27, the J call TRBJ2-5, with 7 bases that match TRBD1. CDR1 is MNHEY, CDR2 SMNVEV, per germline (reference sequence). The trim removed 5 bases at V and 5 bases at J, leaving 8 bases unmatched. The CDR3 runs to 14 residues. The CDR3 sequence is CASSPTTGKETQYF. The CDR3 DNA reads TGTGCCAGCAGTCCAACGACAGGGAAGGAGACCCAGTACTTC.

This chain joins TRBV6-4 and TRBJ2-7; TRBD1 or TRBD2 may be the D gene (6 bases each). V shed 5 bases and J shed 2 bases, with 22 bases lying between them. This CDR3 region has 17 residues. Germline values: CDR1 MRHNA, CDR2 SNTAGT. The CDR3 protein is CASSPKRGTEYPYEQYF. The CDR3 DNA sequence: TGTGCCAGCAGTCCTAAGAGGGGGACTGAATACCCCTACGAGCAGTACTTC.

The chain links TRBV30 to TRBJ2-1, with 8 bases lining up with TRBD2. Trimming at V came to 3 bases and at J to 3 bases, leaving 7 bases not matched to a gene. The CDR3 loop spans 15 amino acids. Germline V lookup: CDR1 GTSNPN, CDR2 SVGIG (reference sequence). The CDR3 sequence: CAWSLYSGDYNEQFF. The DNA of the CDR3 is TGTGCCTGGAGCCTTTATAGCGGGGACTACAATGAGCAGTTCTTC.

This chain uses TRBV19 with TRBJ2-7; 9 positions agree with TRBD2. This CDR3 is built from 13 residues. Trimming at V came to 4 bases and at J to 5 bases, leaving 3 bases not matched to a gene. Germline values: CDR1 LNHDA, CDR2 SQIVND (reference sequence). CDR3 nucleotide sequence: TGTGCCAGTAGTAATAGCGGGAGCCACGAGCAGTACTTC. Its protein is CASSNSGSHEQYF.

The chain links TRBV29-1 to TRBJ1-1; D ambiguous. Germline CDR1 is SQVTM and CDR2 is ANQGSEA. This CDR3 comprises 12 residues. Trimming shortened V by 2 bases and J by 3 bases, and 7 bases separated the two germline ends. The CDR3 region is CSVEKDYTEAFF. As DNA, the CDR3 is TGCAGCGTTGAAAAGGACTACACTGAAGCTTTCTTT.

The chain joins TRBV19 to TRBJ1-2; D is uncertain. V lost 7 bases and J lost 4, with 16 bases in between. This CDR3 spans 14 amino acids. Germline-derived CDR1 and CDR2 are LNHDA and SQIVND (reference sequence). The CDR3 spells CASKPSDGPYGYTF. The CDR3, as DNA: TGTGCCAGTAAGCCCTCGGACGGACCCTATGGCTACACCTTC. Filled out from reference TRBV19 and TRBJ1-2, the complete variable domain reads DGGITQSPKYLFRKEGQNVTLSCEQNLNHDAMYWYRQDPGQGLRLIYYSQIVNDFQKGDIAEGYSVSREKKESFPLTVTSAQKNPTAFYLCASKPSDGPYGYTFGSGTRLTVV.

This sequence joins TRBV6-5 and TRBJ1-1; 7 nucleotides match TRBD1. There are 14 residues in the CDR3. CDR1 MNHEY and CDR2 SVGAGI come from the germline V gene. Trimming removed 3 bases from V and 7 bases from J; junction bases left unmatched: 8. This CDR3 is CASSYLGGTDEAFF. Here the CDR3 DNA reads TGTGCCAGCAGTTATTTAGGCGGGACAGATGAAGCTTTCTTT.

This chain uses TRBV15 with TRBJ1-6, with TRBD1 matching 9 bases. This CDR3 has 14 residues. The germline V gene encodes CDR1 LNHNV and CDR2 YYDKDF (reference sequence). Trimming at V came to 5 bases and at J to 8 bases, leaving 4 bases not matched to a gene. CDR3 nucleotides: TGTGCCACCAGCTCCCGGGACAGGGATTCACCCCTCCACTTT. Amino acids: CATSSRDRDSPLHF.

The chain combines TRBV27 with TRBJ2-5; the D gene is possibly TRBD1 (5 bases). The germline V gene encodes CDR1 MNHEY and CDR2 SMNVEV (reference sequence). The CDR3 extends over 15 amino acids. Trimming pared 5 bases from V and 5 bases from J, leaving 18 bases between. The CDR3 here is CASSPHSRVGETQYF. CDR3 bases: TGTGCCAGCAGTCCCCACTCCAGGGTGGGGGAGACCCAGTACTTC.

Worth noting for this clone: The sample carries other DNA sequences with the same CDR3. The chain combines TRBV30 with TRBJ1-3; unclear D gene. Germline V gene sequence: CDR1 GTSNPN, CDR2 SVGIG (reference sequence). V lost 5 bases to trimming and J lost 2 bases, with 7 bases between them. This CDR3 has 12 residues. In DNA form, the CDR3 reads TGTGCCTGGGGGGATGCTGGAAACACCATATATTTT. It is translated as CAWGDAGNTIYF. Full variable domain (outside the CDR3, taken from reference TRBV30 and TRBJ1-3): SQTIHQWPATLVQPVGSPLSLECTVEGTSNPNLYWYRQAAGRGLQLLFYSVGIGQISSEVPQNLSASRPQDRQFILSSKKLLLSDSGFYLCAWGDAGNTIYFGEGSWLTVV.

Comments on this clone: One junction end disagrees with the germline gene, perhaps due to a read error. This chain connects TRBV10-2 to TRBJ2-1; D is ambiguous. The V gene's germline CDR1 is WSHSY and CDR2 SAAADI. The CDR3 loop spans 14 amino acids. CDR3 nucleotides: TGCGCCAGCAACGAGGCCTACTCCGACAATGAGCAGTTCTTC. Encoded protein: CASNEAYSDNEQFF.